What follows are 20 T cell receptor delta chains derived from one specimen sequenced in a study of γδ T cells in repeated Plasmodium falciparum infection. TCRdb used CATT to re-call clones from the multiplex PCR reads. The sample lists 75,000 to 95,000 delta-chain clones, 0.75% to 1% occurring once. Gammadelta T cells were flow-sorted from PBMC into Vgamma9/Vdelta2+ and Vdelta2-negative populations for bulk analysis. Sequencing was done on a sample of gamma-delta T cells from blood. The receptor source for this set is a pool of human donors (malaria-infected and uninfected, not separated).

This clone came up a few times. The protein in TCRdb stems from a much larger clone and differs at residue 3 from this DNA's translation, likely a read error; here the protein is translated from the DNA. The chain couples TRDV2 to TRDJ1, with 13 bases fitting TRDD3. Assignment of the J gene here rests on matching the DNA to germline, because TCRdb gives none. Germline V gives CDR1 GEAIGNYY, CDR2 EKD. CDR3 length equals 17 residues. CDR3 nucleotide sequence: TGTGCCCGTGATCCCGTACTGGGGGATACGCACGGAGATAAACTCATCTTT. It specifies CARDPVLGDTHGDKLIF.

Details on this clone: A far larger clone is one base from this, pointing to a likely read error. The same CDR3 can be traced to other DNA sequences in this sample. The V gene is TRDV1, the J gene TRDJ1; TRDD3 might be the D (6 bases). CDR1 and CDR2 (germline): TSWWSYY, QGS. The CDR3 contains 15 residues. Deletions cut 6 bases from V and 5 bases from J, with 19 bases between. CDR3 nucleotide sequence: TGTGCTCTTGGAGGGATAGGGACCGTAACTGATAAACTCATCTTT. This sequence encodes CALGGIGTVTDKLIF.

This clone appeared many times. TCRdb's entry gives the protein of a much larger clone, which mismatches this DNA's translation at residue 3, likely from a read error; the protein reported here is translated from the DNA. The V and J genes are TRDV3 and TRDJ1; D is tentatively TRDD2 or TRDD3 (6 bases each). This CDR3 contains 17 residues. The germline V and J ends were trimmed by 5 bases and 0 bases, with 25 bases remaining between them. Germline assignment: CDR1 TVYSNPD and CDR2 GDNSRS (reference sequence). This chain's CDR3 is CALVAQLGAFHTDKLIF. CDR3 sequence (DNA): TGTGCCCTTGTCGCTCAACTGGGTGCCTTCCACACCGATAAACTCATCTTT.

Regarding this clone: TCRdb has a much larger clone's protein, which differs at residue 9 from the translation of this DNA, likely because of a read error; what is shown is the protein translated from the DNA. The DNA for the CDR3 is TGTGCTCTTGGGGTCCATTTCGGACGTAGCTCATACGGCACCGATAAACTCATCTTT. It codes for CALGVHFGRSSYGTDKLIF. This sequence joins TRDV1 and TRDJ1, with D possibly being TRDD3 (5 bases). The J gene, missing from TCRdb, was assigned here through DNA to germline matching. The germline V gene has CDR1 TSWWSYY and CDR2 QGS. This CDR3 is 19 amino acids long. Trimming cost V 4 bases and J 1 base, with 25 bases left between them.

The sample holds a few counts of this clone. The protein held in TCRdb is that of a much larger clone and does not match this DNA's translation at residue 6, likely because of a read error; the protein shown is translated from the DNA. Here the CDR3 DNA reads TGTGCCTGTGATCTCCCTCCTCCGGGGGGATACGCGCCCACCGATAAACTCATCTTT. It specifies CACDLPPPGGYAPTDKLIF. The chain employs TRDV2 and TRDJ1, with TRDD3 identical over 10 bases. The CDR3 runs to 19 residues. Germline-derived CDR1 and CDR2 are GEAIGNYY and EKD. Trimming took 4 bases from V and 1 from J; bases not matched to a gene: 17.

About this clone: A read error is the likely source, as a far larger clone sits one nucleotide away. This specimen includes other DNA sequences encoding the same CDR3. This chain joins TRDV2 and TRDJ1; TRDD3 agrees at 12 bases. The J gene was missing in TCRdb and was found by matching the end of the DNA to germline. Losses at the gene ends were 6 bases for V and 2 bases for J; bases not matched to a gene: 27. This CDR3 region has 22 residues. Germline CDR1 GEAIGNYY, CDR2 EKD. The CDR3 DNA sequence: TGTGCCTGTTGGCATCCTACGTCTTCTAGGTCTACTGGGGGATACTTTACCGATAAACTCATCTTT. It translates to CACWHPTSSRSTGGYFTDKLIF.

This clone was detected only a few times. With only one base between it and a far larger clone, this is likely a read error. The same CDR3 is also encoded by other DNA sequences in this sample. The chain links TRDV2 to TRDJ3; D is ambiguous. TCRdb carries no J gene annotation; the J gene was assigned here by matching the DNA with germline. The CDR3 has 18 residues. Trimming took off 4 bases at V and 0 bases at J, with 15 bases between the two ends. Germline CDR1 GEAIGNYY, CDR2 EKD. DNA for the CDR3: TGTGCCTGTGATACGGGTACTGCAAGCTCCTGGGACACCCGACAGATGTTTTTC. This sequence encodes CACDTGTASSWDTRQMFF.

A word on this clone: A far bigger clonotype differs at one base, so this is likely a read error. In the same sample, other DNA sequences code for this CDR3. Called V gene: TRDV2; the J gene was not called; whether TRDD3, the table's D call, matches the DNA was not checked. The CDR3 runs 21 residues. The germline CDR1 and CDR2 sequences are GEAIGNYY and EKD. This CDR3 is CACDTEKPGDTISWDTRQMFF. CDR3 in DNA: TGTGCCTGTGACACAGAGAAACCGGGGGATACGATCTCCTGGGACACCCGACAGATGTTCTTC.

In regard to this clone: The protein recorded in TCRdb matches a much larger clone and deviates from this DNA's translation at residue 14, suggesting a read error; the protein here is obtained by translating the DNA. This chain joins TRDV2 and TRDJ1, with 10 bases matching TRDD3. Matching the DNA to germline supplied the J gene, which TCRdb does not give. The CDR3 is made up of 20 amino acids. Germline V gene data show CDR1 as GEAIGNYY and CDR2 as EKD. With V trimmed by 0 bases and J by 0 bases, 15 bases remained unmatched. CDR3 amino acids: CACDTVPTGGLGGHTDKLIF. CDR3 in DNA: TGTGCCTGTGACACCGTCCCTACTGGGGGATTGGGGGGGCACACCGATAAACTCATCTTT.

This clone was found a few times. A junction boundary mismatches the germline segment, possibly from a read error. This rearrangement joins TRDV1 to TRDJ1; 12 bases align to TRDD3. The CDR3 totals 22 residues. CDR1 is TSWWSYY, CDR2 QGS, per germline. The CDR3 nucleotides are TGTGCTCTTGGGGAAAGGAAGGCTTCCTACGAACTGGGGGATACTGTGTCCGATGAACTCATCTTT. Its translation is CALGERKASYELGDTVSDELIF.

At least ten counts were recorded for this clone. TCRdb pairs this DNA with a much larger clone's protein that differs at residue 11, likely a read error; the protein shown was translated from the DNA. The J gene is TRDJ1, the V gene TRDV2, with TRDD3 matching 10 bases. The J gene was not available in TCRdb and was assigned here by matching the DNA to germline segments. This CDR3 is built from 15 residues. The germline CDR1 and CDR2 sequences are GEAIGNYY and EKD. DNA for the CDR3: TGTGCCTGTGACACCATTGGGGGATACACCGGTAAACTCATCTTT. Amino acid sequence: CACDTIGGYTGKLIF.

Remarks on this clone: The protein that TCRdb holds for this DNA derives from a much larger clone and differs from the translated DNA at residue 15, which likely indicates a read error; the protein shown here is translated from the DNA. The V call is TRDV1, the J call TRDJ1; the match to TRDD3 covers 8 bases. TCRdb offers no J gene call, so here the DNA was matched to germline to obtain one. Germline loops: CDR1 TSWWSYY, CDR2 QGS. The CDR3 totals 18 residues. CDR3 in DNA: TGTGCTCTTGGGACACTTCCGGGAGGTGGGGGATGGAGGGATAGACTCATCTTT. It specifies CALGTLPGGGGWRDRLIF.

With regard to this clone: TCRdb's protein for this DNA is that of a much larger clone and differs from the translation at residue 12, likely a read error; the protein shown is the DNA translation. The chain combines TRDV2 with TRDJ1; 7 bases match TRDD3. The J gene, left out of TCRdb, was set here by checking the DNA against germline. The germline gives CDR1 GEAIGNYY, CDR2 EKD. J lost 0 bases, V lost 0 bases, and 15 bases had no gene match. CDR3 length: 19 residues. This CDR3 reads CACDTPWDTKGSYTDKLIF. In nucleotides, the CDR3 is TGTGCCTGTGACACCCCATGGGATACTAAAGGCTCGTACACCGATAAACTCATCTTT.

Concerning this clone: Only one base separates this from a far larger clonotype, so it likely reflects a read error. The sample holds other DNA sequences that translate to the same CDR3. The chain is built from TRDV1 and TRDJ1; possibly TRDD2 for D (6 bases). The J gene, missing from TCRdb, was assigned here through DNA to germline matching. Germline CDR1 is TSWWSYY and CDR2 is QGS. CDR3 length: 18 residues. CDR3 DNA sequence: TGTGCCCTTGGGAATTGGCCTTCCCACCCCCTTAACACCGATAAACTCATCTTT. Amino acid sequence: CALGNWPSHPLNTDKLIF.

This clone has only a few counts. TCRdb assigns this DNA the protein of a much larger clone, which departs from its translation at residue 5; this likely reflects a read error, and the protein shown comes from translating the DNA. The chain carries TRDV1 and TRDJ1, with D unclear. CDR3 length: 16 residues. Germline CDR1 reads TSWWSYY; CDR2 reads QGS. CDR3: CALGKLRVREEDKLIF. CDR3 DNA: TGTGCTCTTGGGAAACTACGGGTCAGGGAAGAGGACAAACTCATCTTT.

Note on this clone: TCRdb pairs this DNA with a much larger clone's protein that differs at residue 12, likely a read error; the protein shown was translated from the DNA. Other DNA sequences within the sample encode an identical CDR3. V usage is TRDV1 and J usage is TRDJ1, with a tentative D call TRDD3 (6 bases). TCRdb carries no J gene annotation; the J gene was assigned here by matching the DNA with germline. Germline V gene sequence: CDR1 TSWWSYY, CDR2 QGS. The germline V and J ends were trimmed by 2 bases and 1 base, with 29 bases remaining between them. CDR3 size: 21 residues. The CDR3 region is CALGETKPPRYRGCATDKLIF. The CDR3 DNA is TGTGCTCTTGGGGAAACCAAACCACCCCGGTACCGGGGATGCGCCACCGATAAACTCATCTTT.

This clone was seen at least ten times. This likely reflects a read error, since a far larger clone is one base away. This same CDR3 is encoded by further DNA sequences in the sample. TRDV2 is the V gene, and the J gene was not called; TRDD3, the table's D call, lacks a check against the DNA. Germline V lookup: CDR1 GEAIGNYY, CDR2 EKD. The CDR3 runs to 20 residues. In nucleotides, the CDR3 is TGTGCCTGTGACACCGTAGGTCCTGGGGGATACGAAAGGCTTTCCGATAAGCTCATCTTT. This codes for CACDTVGPGGYERLSDKLIF.

Concerning this clone itself: A single base is all that separates this from a far larger clone, so a read error is likely. This sample also contains other DNA sequences that code for the same CDR3. The chain is built from TRDV2 and TRDJ1; 8 bases fit TRDD3. As TCRdb names no J gene, one was assigned here on the basis of a DNA match to germline. This CDR3 is 20 amino acids long. With 1 base clipped from V and 0 bases from J, the junction kept 18 bases outside the gene matches. Per the germline V gene, CDR1 is GEAIGNYY and CDR2 is EKD. As DNA, the CDR3 is TGTGCCTGTGACACACCCTTTACTGGGGGGTACGAAGGATACACCGATAAACTCATCTTT. Protein sequence: CACDTPFTGGYEGYTDKLIF.

In this sample, this clone turned up many times. The protein given by TCRdb reflects a much larger clone and differs at residue 8 from this DNA's translation, likely from a read error; the protein shown is the DNA's translation. The J gene is TRDJ1, the V gene TRDV2, with a weak D call TRDD2 (5 bases). CDR3 length: 17 amino acids. V lost 2 bases and J lost 9, with 27 bases in between. The V gene's germline CDR1 is GEAIGNYY and CDR2 EKD. The CDR3 DNA follows: TGTGCCTGTGACAATTCCTTGCCTTACCCCGAGGGTGGTGAACTCATCTTT. It is translated as CACDNSLPYPEGGELIF.

This clone was detected a few times. A single base is all that separates this from a far larger clone, so a read error is likely. This sample includes further DNA sequences coding for the same CDR3. This chain links TRDV1 with TRDJ1; 13 bases match TRDD3. Because TCRdb records no J gene, it was assigned here through a match of the DNA to germline. The ends lost 6 bases at V and 0 bases at J; junction bases unmatched: 31. Germline CDR1 is TSWWSYY and CDR2 is QGS. The CDR3 loop spans 25 amino acids. The CDR3 bases are TGTGCTCTTGGAGAATTACCTTTCACAAGGACTGGGGGATACGCGCGCCGACTGTACACCGATAAACTCATCTTT. Protein product: CALGELPFTRTGGYARRLYTDKLIF.